The following is a T cell receptor (beta chain) sequence with its context. Its antigen is currently unknown. These data are taken from a study of regulatory T cells. Notes on the study in general: Hydrophobic residues at CDR3 positions 6 and 7 were enriched in conventional CD4+ T cells of CD3G-deficient patients.

CD4+ T cells were divided by sorting: CD25-high CD127-low Tregs, CD25-low CD127-high conventional cells. Trimming removed 5 bases at V and 2 bases at J, with 13 bases between. The CDR3 spans 14 residues. The germline CDR1 and CDR2 sequences are MDHEN and SYDVKM. The primer mix had 52 TRBV and 13 TRBJ primers. Here immunoSEQ multiplex PCR was the method, and the copy in TCRdb shows in-frame clones only, minus some. The sample lists 30,000 to 40,000 clones, about 93% occurring once. Input material: conventional CD4+ T cells sorted from blood. The chain carries TRBV28 and TRBJ2-7, with D uncertain. The sequence was obtained from a child under 10 years old with CD3G deficiency. CDR3: CASSPGRLPYEQYF. The CDR3 region has the DNA TGTGCCAGCAGTCCCGGACGTCTTCCCTACGAGCAGTACTTC.